This T cell receptor beta chain was sequenced in a study of CD8 T cells in ankylosing spondylitis. Findings and caveats of the study: Reported data indicate significant enrichment of disease-linked clones within matched ankylosing spondylitis synovial fluid. Seemingly characteristic of ankylosing spondylitis blood was a TCR beta motif consisting of under 10 highly homologous variants.

A word on this clonotype: The target antigen is unknown. The junction differs from germline at one of its ends, possibly a read error.

Quantitative 5'-RACE with molecular barcodes was used to make the TCR beta libraries. TCRdb independently ran MiXCR on the 5' RACE reads; one entry per CDR3 protein. The table lists more than 650,000 distinct CDR3 sequences, about an eighth of them singletons. The TCR comes from a male donor with ankylosing spondylitis. Sequenced material: blood, either unsorted or a sorted T cell fraction (not recorded which).

The CDR3 DNA reads TGTGCCAGCTCAGCGGAACAGGGTTCGCAGGTTAAACACTTC. Translating it yields CASSAEQGSQVKHF. This chain links TRBV18 with TRBJ2-7, with D possibly matching TRBD1 (6 bases). The CDR3 is 14 amino acids. The germline gives CDR1 KGHSH, CDR2 LQKENI.